These 11 T cell receptor beta chains came from one sample sequenced in a study of T cell clonotyping in hematopoietic cell transplantation. Sequenced by immunoSEQ multiplex PCR; TCRdb stores in-frame clones only, minus some. The sample contains about 43,000 clones, about 95% of which appear only once. Material: peripheral blood mononuclear cells. Source of these receptors: a man between 25 and 39 years old in good health. Some clones in this sample may be carry-over from other donors' samples.

The chain uses TRBV4-1 and TRBJ2-7; possible D gene TRBD2, 6 bases. The CDR3 length is 16 residues. Germline V gene sequence: CDR1 MGHRA, CDR2 YSYEKL. Trimming took off 0 bases at V and 2 bases at J, with 14 bases between the two ends. CDR3 nucleotide sequence: TGCGCCAGCAGCCAAGATCCCAAGGGACTTCCCTACGAGCAGTACTTC. It specifies CASSQDPKGLPYEQYF.

This rearrangement joins TRBV11-3 to TRBJ2-3; D not certain. CDR3 length equals 15 residues. Germline V gene lookup returns CDR1 SGHNT and CDR2 YENEEA. The V end lost 1 base, the J end lost 3 bases, and 11 bases lay between the germline ends. The CDR3 sequence is CASSLGSQRTDTQYF. In DNA form, the CDR3 reads TGTGCCAGCAGCTTAGGCAGCCAGAGGACAGATACGCAGTATTTT.

This chain uses TRBV19 with TRBJ2-2; D may be TRBD1 (6 bases). V lost 7 bases, J lost 6 bases, and 15 bases lay in between. The germline V gene encodes CDR1 LNHDA and CDR2 SQIVND (reference sequence). CDR3 length equals 14 residues. CDR3 DNA: TGTGCCAGTAACAGGGACCGGTTATCCGGGGAGCTGTTTTTT. Protein sequence: CASNRDRLSGELFF.

The rearrangement links TRBV19 to TRBJ1-4, with D perhaps TRBD1 (6 bases). Germline-derived CDR1 and CDR2 are LNHDA and SQIVND (reference sequence). The V gene lost 11 bases and the J gene lost 6 bases, with 13 bases spanning the gap. The length of the CDR3 is 12 residues. DNA of the CDR3: TGTGCCGCGGGAGGGGGGGATGAAAAACTGTTTTTT. It is translated as CAAGGGDEKLFF.

V usage is TRBV5-6 and J usage is TRBJ2-7, with 8 nucleotides matching TRBD1. Germline V gene lookup returns CDR1 SGHDT and CDR2 YYEEEE. With 6 bases clipped from V and 3 bases from J, the junction kept 8 bases outside the gene matches. This CDR3 spans 14 amino acids. CDR3 in DNA: TGTGCCAGCAATAAAGGACAGGGAGGCTACGAGCAGTACTTC. Protein sequence: CASNKGQGGYEQYF.

CDR3 sequence: CASSPSGAQPQHF. The CDR3 nucleotides are TGTGCCAGCAGCCCGTCGGGGGCTCAGCCCCAGCATTTT. The rearrangement links TRBV7-8 to TRBJ1-5; weak D call: TRBD1 (6 bases). This CDR3 contains 13 residues. CDR1 and CDR2 from the germline V gene are SGHVS and FQNEAQ. Deletions cut 5 bases from V and 6 bases from J, with 11 bases between.

This chain links TRBV11-2 with TRBJ2-3, with D perhaps given as TRBD1 or TRBD2 (5 bases each). The ends were cut back, 5 bases at V and 0 bases at J, with 18 bases in the middle. Germline V lookup: CDR1 SGHAT, CDR2 FQNNGV. This CDR3 is 17 amino acids long. The CDR3: CASSRGDGTFSTDTQYF. In nucleotides, the CDR3 is TGTGCCAGCAGCCGTGGAGACGGGACGTTTAGCACAGATACGCAGTATTTT.

The table lists this clone with a count of one. The CDR3 loop reads CASTGRGSGETQYF. The CDR3, as DNA: TGTGCCAGCACTGGGAGAGGTTCGGGGGAGACCCAGTACTTC. This chain connects TRBV6-1 to TRBJ2-5; D is perhaps TRBD2 (5 bases). Looked up from germline, CDR1 is MNHNS and CDR2 is SASEGT. The V and J ends lost 7 bases and 5 bases respectively, with 17 bases between them. This CDR3 is 14 amino acids long.

CDR3 nucleotides: TGTGCCAGCAGGGGTTTGCAGGGCCTACTAGCGGGAGCGGGTGAGCAGTACTTC. Its protein is CASRGLQGLLAGAGEQYF. The J gene is TRBJ2-7, the V gene TRBV11-2; 11 positions agree with TRBD2. Per germline, CDR1 SGHAT and CDR2 FQNNGV. This CDR3 is built from 18 residues. Unmatched junction bases numbered 20, after V lost 6 bases and J lost 7 bases.

The chain joins TRBV2 to TRBJ2-2; D is uncertain. This CDR3 region has 14 residues. Trimming shortened V by 6 bases and J by 1 base, and 9 bases separated the two germline ends. Germline V gene lookup returns CDR1 SNHLY and CDR2 FYNNEI. Written as DNA, the CDR3 is TGTGCCAGCAGCCCAAGACAGAACACCGGGGAGCTGTTTTTT. Translation gives CASSPRQNTGELFF.

This chain connects TRBV4-1 to TRBJ1-4, with D unclear. The CDR3 has 15 amino acids. Germline V gives CDR1 MGHRA, CDR2 YSYEKL. V was shortened by 2 bases and J by 4 bases, with 11 bases between the two germline ends. CDR3 coding DNA: TGCGCCAGCAGCCAAATACCCGCCGATAATGAAAAACTGTTTTTT. It codes for CASSQIPADNEKLFF.